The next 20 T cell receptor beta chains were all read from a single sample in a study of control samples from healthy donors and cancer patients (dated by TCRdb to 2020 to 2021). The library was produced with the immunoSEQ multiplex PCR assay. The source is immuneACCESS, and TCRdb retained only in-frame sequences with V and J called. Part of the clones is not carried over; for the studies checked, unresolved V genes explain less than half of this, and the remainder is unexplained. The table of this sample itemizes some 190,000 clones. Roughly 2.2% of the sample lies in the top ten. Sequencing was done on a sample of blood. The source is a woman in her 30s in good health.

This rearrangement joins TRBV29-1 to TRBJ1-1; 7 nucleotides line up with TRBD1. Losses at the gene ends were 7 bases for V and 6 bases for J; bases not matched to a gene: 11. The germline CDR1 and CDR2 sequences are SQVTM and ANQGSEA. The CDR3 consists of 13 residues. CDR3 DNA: TGCAGCGCCCGAAAACAGGGGCTGGCTGAAGCTTTCTTT. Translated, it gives CSARKQGLAEAFF.

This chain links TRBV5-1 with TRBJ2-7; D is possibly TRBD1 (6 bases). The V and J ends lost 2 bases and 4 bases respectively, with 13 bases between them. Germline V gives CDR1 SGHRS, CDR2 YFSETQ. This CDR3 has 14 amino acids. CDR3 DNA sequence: TGCGCCAGCAGCTTTGGCAGGGGAACGTACGAGCAGTACTTC. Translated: CASSFGRGTYEQYF.

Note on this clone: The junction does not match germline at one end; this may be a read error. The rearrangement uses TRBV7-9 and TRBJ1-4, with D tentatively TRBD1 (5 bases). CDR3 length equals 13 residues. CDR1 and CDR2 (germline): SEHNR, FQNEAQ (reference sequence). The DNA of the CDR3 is TGTGCCAGCAGCTTCCCCTCCGGGACCCGGATACTTTTT. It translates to CASSFPSGTRILF.

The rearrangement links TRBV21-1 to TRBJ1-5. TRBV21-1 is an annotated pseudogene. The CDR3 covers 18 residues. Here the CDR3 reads CASSKVQGAGYSNQPQHF. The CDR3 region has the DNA TGTGCCAGCAGCAAAGTGCAGGGAGCGGGCTATAGCAATCAGCCCCAGCATTTT.

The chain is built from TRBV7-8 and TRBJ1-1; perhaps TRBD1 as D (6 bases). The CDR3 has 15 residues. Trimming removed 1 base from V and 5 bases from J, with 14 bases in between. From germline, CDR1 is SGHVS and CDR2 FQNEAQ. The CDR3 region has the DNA TGTGCCAGCAGCTTAGGAGCAGGGGCGTTTACTGAAGCTTTCTTT. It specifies CASSLGAGAFTEAFF.

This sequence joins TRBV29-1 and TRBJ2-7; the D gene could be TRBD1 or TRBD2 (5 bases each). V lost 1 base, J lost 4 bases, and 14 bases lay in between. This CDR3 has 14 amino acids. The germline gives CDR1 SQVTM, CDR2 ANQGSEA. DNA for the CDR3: TGCAGCGTTGAAGGGGGGTCAACGGGGTACGAGCAGTACTTC. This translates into CSVEGGSTGYEQYF.

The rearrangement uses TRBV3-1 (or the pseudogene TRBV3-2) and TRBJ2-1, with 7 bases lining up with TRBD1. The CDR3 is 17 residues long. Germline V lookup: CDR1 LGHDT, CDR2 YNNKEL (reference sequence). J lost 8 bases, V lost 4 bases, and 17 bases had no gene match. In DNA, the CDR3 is TGTGCCAGCAGCCCTGCCTCCGGGACAGTGTCTGTCGATGAGCAGTTCTTC. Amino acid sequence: CASSPASGTVSVDEQFF.

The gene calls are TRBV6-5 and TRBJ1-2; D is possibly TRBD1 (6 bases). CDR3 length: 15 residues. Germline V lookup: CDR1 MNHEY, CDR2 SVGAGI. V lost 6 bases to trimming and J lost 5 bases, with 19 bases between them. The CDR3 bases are TGTGCCAGCAGCCTAACCACAGGGCCTCCGTATGGCTACACCTTC. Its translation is CASSLTTGPPYGYTF.

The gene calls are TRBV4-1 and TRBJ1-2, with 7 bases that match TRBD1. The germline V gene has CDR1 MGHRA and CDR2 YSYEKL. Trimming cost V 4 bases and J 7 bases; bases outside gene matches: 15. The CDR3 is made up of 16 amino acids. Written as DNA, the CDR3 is TGCGCCAGCAGCCGTGACCGCGAAGGGGGCGCCTTTGGCTACACCTTC. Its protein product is CASSRDREGGAFGYTF.

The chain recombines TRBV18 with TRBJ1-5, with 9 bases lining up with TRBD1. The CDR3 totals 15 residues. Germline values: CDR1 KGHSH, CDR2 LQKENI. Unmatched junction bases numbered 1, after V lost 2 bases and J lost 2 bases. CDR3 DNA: TGTGCCAGCTCACCAACAGGGGGCGGCAATCAGCCCCAGCATTTT. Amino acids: CASSPTGGGNQPQHF.

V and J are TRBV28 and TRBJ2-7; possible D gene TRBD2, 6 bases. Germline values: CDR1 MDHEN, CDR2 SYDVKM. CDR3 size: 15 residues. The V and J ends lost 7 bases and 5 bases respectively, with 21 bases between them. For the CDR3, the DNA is TGTGCCAGCACCCACGCGGGGTCAGGGTTTAACGAGCAGTACTTC. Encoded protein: CASTHAGSGFNEQYF.

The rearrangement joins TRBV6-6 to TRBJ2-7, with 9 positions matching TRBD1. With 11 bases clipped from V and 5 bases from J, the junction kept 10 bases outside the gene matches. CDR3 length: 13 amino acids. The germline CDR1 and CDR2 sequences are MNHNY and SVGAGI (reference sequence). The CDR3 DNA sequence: TGTGCCGGGGGGCAGGGGGACAGGGACGAGCAGTACTTC. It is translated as CAGGQGDRDEQYF.

The CDR3: CASSAATGGTYNEQFF. The DNA for the CDR3 is TGTGCCAGCAGCGCGGCTACGGGGGGTACCTACAATGAGCAGTTCTTC. The chain employs TRBV11-2 and TRBJ2-1; 7 bases match TRBD2. The CDR3 runs to 16 residues. Trimming took 5 bases from V and 2 from J; bases not matched to a gene: 9. Germline V gene sequence: CDR1 SGHAT, CDR2 FQNNGV.

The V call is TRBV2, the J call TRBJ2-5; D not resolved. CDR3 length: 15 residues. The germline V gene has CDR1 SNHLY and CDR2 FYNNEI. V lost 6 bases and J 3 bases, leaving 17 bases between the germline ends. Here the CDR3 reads CASRRMVGSEETQYF. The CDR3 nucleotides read TGTGCCAGCAGGAGGATGGTTGGTAGTGAAGAGACCCAGTACTTC.

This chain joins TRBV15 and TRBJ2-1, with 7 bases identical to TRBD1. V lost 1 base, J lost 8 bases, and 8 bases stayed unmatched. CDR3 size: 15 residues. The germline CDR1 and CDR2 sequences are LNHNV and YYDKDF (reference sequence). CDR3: CATSRAGQVVHEQFF. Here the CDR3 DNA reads TGTGCCACCAGCAGAGCTGGACAGGTTGTCCATGAGCAGTTCTTC.

This chain's CDR3 is CASSPGGLASGPTDTQYF. DNA of the CDR3: TGTGCCAGCAGCCCCGGCGGGCTAGCGTCTGGACCCACAGATACGCAGTATTTT. The V gene is TRBV11-3, the J gene TRBJ2-3; D is perhaps TRBD2 (6 bases). Germline V gives CDR1 SGHNT, CDR2 YENEEA. V gave up 5 bases and J gave up 2 bases, with 23 bases separating them. The CDR3 length is 18 residues.

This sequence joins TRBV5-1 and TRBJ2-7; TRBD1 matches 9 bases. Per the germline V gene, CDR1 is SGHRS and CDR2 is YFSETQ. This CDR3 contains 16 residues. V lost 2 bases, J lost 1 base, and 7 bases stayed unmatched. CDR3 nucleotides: TGCGCCAGCAGCTTACTGGGACAGGGCTTATCCTACGAGCAGTACTTC. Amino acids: CASSLLGQGLSYEQYF.

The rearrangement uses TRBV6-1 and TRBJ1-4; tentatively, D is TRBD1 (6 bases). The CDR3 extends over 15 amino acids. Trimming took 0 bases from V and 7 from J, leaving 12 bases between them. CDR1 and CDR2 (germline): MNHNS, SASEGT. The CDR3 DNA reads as TGTGCCAGCAGTGAAGCGGCAGGGGCTAGTGAAAAACTGTTTTTT. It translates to CASSEAAGASEKLFF.

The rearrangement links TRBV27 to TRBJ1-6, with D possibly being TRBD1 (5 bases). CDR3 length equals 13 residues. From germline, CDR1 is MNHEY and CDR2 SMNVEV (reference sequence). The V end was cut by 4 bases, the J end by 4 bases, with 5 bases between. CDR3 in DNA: TGTGCCAGCAGTTGGGGGTATAATTCACCCCTCCACTTT. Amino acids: CASSWGYNSPLHF.

The CDR3, as DNA: TGCAGCGCTGCTTCCGGGACAGGGGCATCCGAGCAGTACTTC. It encodes CSAASGTGASEQYF. The V call is TRBV29-1, the J call TRBJ2-7, with 10 bases fitting TRBD1. CDR1 is SQVTM, CDR2 ANQGSEA, per germline. After removal of 7 bases from V and 6 bases from J, the junction contained 12 bases not matched to a gene. The length of the CDR3 is 14 residues.